The 27 T cell receptor beta chains in this list originate from one sample, sequenced in a study of shared clonotypes between healthy human individuals. Clones were sequenced by immunoSEQ multiplex PCR, and TCRdb holds only the in-frame ones, with some missing. The sample consists of about 1 million clones, about 75% of them appearing once. Material for sequencing was memory CD4+ T cells sorted from blood. Regarding subset: CD45RA-negative fraction. Receptors originate from a man between 18 and 35 years old in good health.

This chain connects TRBV5-4 to TRBJ1-1; D perhaps matches TRBD1 (5 bases). The CDR3 consists of 15 residues. Deletions cut 1 base from V and 1 base from J, with 11 bases between. The germline CDR1 and CDR2 sequences are SGHNT and YYREEE (reference sequence). The DNA of the CDR3 is TGTGCCAGCAGCTTGAGCGGGACCCAGAACACTGAAGCTTTCTTT. Encoded protein: CASSLSGTQNTEAFF.

Notes on this clone: Just one base apart from a much larger clone, this may be a read error. The J gene is TRBJ2-5, the V gene TRBV12-5, with unresolved D. This CDR3 is built from 11 residues. The germline V gene encodes CDR1 LGHNT and CDR2 FRNRAP. V lost 2 bases to trimming and J lost 5 bases, with 3 bases between them. DNA of the CDR3: TGTGCTAGTGGTTTGAGGGAGACCCAGTACTTC. Translating gives CASGLRETQYF.

The chain links TRBV18 to TRBJ2-5; TRBD2 matches 10 bases. The junction had 8 bases not matched to a gene; V was cut back by 3 bases and J by 4 bases. Germline loops: CDR1 KGHSH, CDR2 LQKENI. The CDR3 consists of 16 residues. The CDR3 region is CASSPPSGRGGETQYF. The CDR3, as DNA: TGTGCCAGCTCACCCCCTAGCGGGAGAGGGGGAGAGACCCAGTACTTC.

The J gene is TRBJ1-2, the V gene TRBV28; D perhaps matches TRBD1 (5 bases). The CDR3 totals 13 residues. V was clipped by 7 bases and J by 6 bases, with 15 bases between them. The germline V gene has CDR1 MDHEN and CDR2 SYDVKM. CDR3 sequence reads: CASNPQGSNGYTF. CDR3 bases: TGTGCCAGCAATCCCCAGGGTAGCAATGGCTACACCTTC.

The CDR3 DNA is TGCGCCAGCAGCAGAAATCCTGCGGGGCAGGGTGATTCACCCCTCCACTTT. It codes for CASSRNPAGQGDSPLHF. V usage is TRBV5-1 and J usage is TRBJ1-6, with D possibly matching TRBD1 (5 bases). This CDR3 has 17 residues. The germline gives CDR1 SGHRS, CDR2 YFSETQ. V lost 4 bases to trimming and J lost 8 bases, with 22 bases between them.

This clone has more than one count but fewer than ten. V and J are TRBV6-1 and TRBJ2-7, with 10 nucleotides matching TRBD1. Germline lookup yields CDR1 MNHNS and CDR2 SASEGT. J was trimmed by 4 bases and V by 7 bases; bases with no gene match: 7. The CDR3 runs 14 residues. The CDR3 is CASTTGTGVYEQYF. In DNA form, the CDR3 reads TGTGCCAGCACCACCGGGACAGGGGTATACGAGCAGTACTTC.

As for this clone: The same CDR3 is also encoded by other DNA sequences in this sample. This chain connects TRBV6-5 to TRBJ1-2; the D is unclear. Between the trimmed V and J ends, which lost 2 bases and 2 bases, there was a span of 3 bases. CDR3 length equals 12 residues. Germline V CDR1 and CDR2: MNHEY, SVGAGI. The CDR3 DNA sequence: TGTGCCAGCAGTTACCGAAACTATGGCTACACCTTC. This translates into CASSYRNYGYTF.

The CDR3: CASSQWRGRVSYEQYF. CDR3 DNA: TGCGCCAGCAGCCAGTGGAGGGGAAGGGTCTCCTACGAGCAGTACTTC. The genes are TRBV4-1 and TRBJ2-7; TRBD2 might be the D (6 bases). The CDR3 extends over 16 amino acids. Looked up from germline, CDR1 is MGHRA and CDR2 is YSYEKL. The V end was cut by 3 bases, the J end by 0 bases, with 15 bases between.

Many counts were recorded for this clone. The J gene is TRBJ1-1, the V gene TRBV14; weak D call: TRBD1 (5 bases). The CDR3 covers 17 residues. With 1 base removed from V and 1 base from J, the gap between germline ends came to 16 bases. Germline values: CDR1 SGHDN, CDR2 FVKESK. As DNA, the CDR3 is TGTGCCAGCAGCCAAGGATGGGCAGGGAGGGCGAACACTGAAGCTTTCTTT. It specifies CASSQGWAGRANTEAFF. Supplemented by reference TRBV14 and TRBJ1-1, the full variable domain reads EAGVTQFPSHSVIEKGQTVTLRCDPISGHDNLYWYRRVMGKEIKFLLHFVKESKQDESGMPNNRFLAERTGGTYSTLKVQPAELEDSGVYFCASSQGWAGRANTEAFFGQGTRLTVV.

The chain combines TRBV6-1 with TRBJ1-4; D gene ambiguous. This CDR3 region has 14 residues. The V end was cut by 6 bases, the J end by 2 bases, with 10 bases between. CDR1 is MNHNS and CDR2 is SASEGT in the germline V gene. CDR3 coding DNA: TGTGCCAGCAGCAATGTATGGACTAATGAAAAACTGTTTTTT. Translated, it gives CASSNVWTNEKLFF.

Only a few counts were recorded for this clone. This chain joins TRBV2 and TRBJ1-6; D ambiguous. Trimming took 7 bases from V and 5 from J, leaving 15 bases between them. The CDR3 length is 15 residues. Per germline, CDR1 SNHLY and CDR2 FYNNEI. CDR3 sequence: CASKITGGDNSPLHF. The CDR3 coding sequence is TGTGCCAGCAAAATCACGGGCGGGGATAATTCACCCCTCCACTTT.

A single count supports this clone. Mismatch with germline at one junction end may stem from a read error. The chain is built from TRBV7-7 and TRBJ2-1; perhaps TRBD1 as D (6 bases). The CDR3 length is 13 residues. CDR1 is SSHAT and CDR2 is FNYEAQ in the germline V gene (reference sequence). CDR3 residues: CASSLGGISEQFF. CDR3 coding DNA: TGTGCTAGCAGCTTAGGGGGAATTAGTGAGCAGTTCTTC.

A note on this clone: This may stem from a read error, because a much larger clone lies one nucleotide away. The V gene is TRBV4-1, the J gene TRBJ1-2; D is undetermined. The CDR3 has 17 residues. V was pared by 0 bases and J by 5 bases, with 19 bases between. The germline gives CDR1 MGHRA, CDR2 YSYEKL. The CDR3 nucleotides are TGCGCCAGCAGCCAAGAAACGGCCCGGGGATTGGGGTATGGCTACACCTTC. Protein product: CASSQETARGLGYGYTF.

The chain combines TRBV30 with TRBJ2-4; D gene unclear. The germline V gene encodes CDR1 GTSNPN and CDR2 SVGIG (reference sequence). Trimming removed 3 bases from V and 9 bases from J, with 12 bases in between. This CDR3 has 12 residues. In nucleotides, the CDR3 is TGTGCCTGGAGGGTGGGCAGAGGCATTCAGTACTTC. Amino acid sequence: CAWRVGRGIQYF.

This chain joins TRBV5-1 and TRBJ1-2; maybe TRBD1 (5 bases). Trimming took 4 bases from V and 3 from J, leaving 10 bases between them. CDR3 length equals 13 residues. Germline V CDR1 and CDR2: SGHRS, YFSETQ. In DNA, the CDR3 is TGCGCCAGCAGCCCGGGGGGAGACTATGGCTACACCTTC. This translates into CASSPGGDYGYTF.

The chain carries TRBV5-8 and TRBJ1-2; 10 bases are a match to TRBD1. With 5 bases clipped from V and 7 bases from J, the junction kept 8 bases outside the gene matches. The CDR3 runs to 14 residues. Germline CDR1 is SGHTS and CDR2 is YDEGEE. CDR3 DNA sequence: TGTGCCAGCAGGGCCGGGACAGGGGTCGGTGGCTACACCTTC. Its protein product is CASRAGTGVGGYTF.

Concerning this clone: At the DNA level, this CDR3 is encoded by other sequences in the same sample as well. The V gene is TRBV7-2, the J gene TRBJ2-7, with TRBD2 matching 10 bases. This CDR3 region has 14 residues. Looked up from germline, CDR1 is SGHTA and CDR2 is FQGNSA. V was clipped by 1 base and J by 3 bases; unmatched bases: 0. In nucleotides, the CDR3 is TGTGCCAGCAGCTTAGGACTAGCGGGCTACGAGCAGTACTTC. Translation gives CASSLGLAGYEQYF.

The chain uses TRBV9 and TRBJ2-7; possible D gene TRBD1, 6 bases. The CDR3 sequence is 14 residues long. Germline V gene data show CDR1 as SGDLS and CDR2 as YYNGEE. V dropped 4 bases and J dropped 3 bases, with 14 bases sitting between them. The CDR3 bases are TGTGCCAGCAGCCCAGGTGGGGGCTACTACGAGCAGTACTTC. This translates into CASSPGGGYYEQYF.

This clone was detected only a few times. DNA of the CDR3: TGTGCCTGGAGTGTAAGGGCTAGCGGGAGGAACACCGGGGAGCTGTTTTTT. Encoded protein: CAWSVRASGRNTGELFF. This chain links TRBV30 with TRBJ2-2; 10 bases agree with TRBD2. The CDR3 runs to 17 residues. Looked up from germline, CDR1 is GTSNPN and CDR2 is SVGIG (reference sequence). V lost 0 bases, J lost 1 base, and 5 bases stayed unmatched.

This clone has only a few counts. V and J are TRBV29-1 and TRBJ2-2; 7 nucleotides agree with TRBD1. Looked up from germline, CDR1 is SQVTM and CDR2 is ANQGSEA. The CDR3 consists of 14 residues. Trimming took 6 bases from V and 4 from J; bases not matched to a gene: 8. The CDR3 loop reads CSVLVGQSTGELFF. CDR3 nucleotide sequence: TGCAGCGTCCTAGTGGGACAGAGCACCGGGGAGCTGTTTTTT.

This clone was picked up one time. The rearrangement links TRBV7-2 to TRBJ2-2; D gene unclear. Trimming stripped 5 bases from V and 8 bases from J, with 15 bases between. Germline-derived CDR1 and CDR2 are SGHTA and FQGNSA. This CDR3 spans 14 amino acids. CDR3 nucleotides: TGTGCCAGCAGCGGTACAAGCCTAGGAGGGGAGCTGTTTTTT. Translated, it gives CASSGTSLGGELFF.

This clone was counted ten times or more. The V call is TRBV11-2, the J call TRBJ2-7; TRBD2 aligns across 7 bases. The CDR3 is made up of 15 amino acids. CDR1 and CDR2 (germline): SGHAT, FQNNGV. Trimming at V came to 0 bases and at J to 5 bases, leaving 7 bases not matched to a gene. In nucleotides, the CDR3 is TGTGCCAGCAGCTTAGATTGGGCTAGCGGCAACGAGCAGTACTTC. Translating it yields CASSLDWASGNEQYF.

This clone was observed a handful of times. The chain is built from TRBV5-1 and TRBJ1-2; D is possibly TRBD1 (5 bases). The CDR3 contains 14 residues. Germline V gene sequence: CDR1 SGHRS, CDR2 YFSETQ. With 4 bases removed from V and 5 bases from J, the gap between germline ends came to 15 bases. In DNA form, the CDR3 reads TGCGCCAGCAGCCCCGGTCTCGGGACTTATGGCTACACCTTC. As protein: CASSPGLGTYGYTF.

The CDR3 DNA follows: TGTGCCAGCAGCTTAGCTCGGGACAGTTCCTACGAGCAGTACTTC. Translated, it gives CASSLARDSSYEQYF. This sequence joins TRBV11-2 and TRBJ2-7, with 7 bases matching TRBD1. The V and J ends lost 1 base and 1 base, in that order; junction bases with no gene match: 4. Germline V gives CDR1 SGHAT, CDR2 FQNNGV. This CDR3 has 15 residues.

The chain carries TRBV28 and TRBJ1-1, with D possibly matching TRBD1 (6 bases). Per the germline V gene, CDR1 is MDHEN and CDR2 is SYDVKM. The V end lost 4 bases, the J end lost 0 bases, and 12 bases lay between the germline ends. This CDR3 has 15 amino acids. CDR3 sequence (DNA): TGTGCCAGCAGTTCCCAGAGGGGGATGAACACTGAAGCTTTCTTT. It codes for CASSSQRGMNTEAFF.

This chain connects TRBV27 to TRBJ1-6, with a tentative D call TRBD1 (6 bases). The CDR3 has 16 residues. Trimming removed 3 bases from V and 0 bases from J, with 9 bases in between. Germline assignment: CDR1 MNHEY and CDR2 SMNVEV (reference sequence). The CDR3 sequence: CASSLRGPSYNSPLHF. CDR3 DNA sequence: TGTGCCAGCAGTTTGCGGGGGCCCTCCTATAATTCACCCCTCCACTTT.

V gene TRBV10-3 combines with J gene TRBJ2-3, with TRBD2 as a possible D gene (5 bases). The V end lost 5 bases, the J end lost 5 bases, and 8 bases lay between the germline ends. Germline CDR1 is ENHRY and CDR2 is SYGVKD. There are 12 residues in the CDR3. CDR3 in amino acids: CAISRAEDTQYF. The CDR3 bases are TGTGCCATCAGTAGAGCGGAAGATACGCAGTATTTT.